One and the same sample provided the 22 T cell receptor beta chains below, sequenced in a study of T cells of healthy individuals. TCRdb fed the 5' RACE reads into MiXCR, producing one record per CDR3 protein. In the table there are roughly 87,000 distinct CDR3 sequences, 15% to 20% of which are singletons. These receptor sequences come from a human donor in good health.

The V call is TRBV27, the J call TRBJ2-3; no clear D gene. This CDR3 spans 13 amino acids. V lost 7 bases to trimming and J lost 5 bases, with 13 bases between them. From germline, CDR1 is MNHEY and CDR2 SMNVEV (reference sequence). The CDR3 DNA sequence: TGTGCCAGCACCCCTTCCCCTGTAGATACGCAGTATTTT. This codes for CASTPSPVDTQYF.

This clonotype was seen a few times. The genes are TRBV7-8 and TRBJ1-1; D remains ambiguous. This CDR3 comprises 15 residues. Per germline, CDR1 SGHVS and CDR2 FQNEAQ. V was trimmed by 5 bases and J by 0 bases, leaving 13 bases between them. In nucleotides, the CDR3 is TGTGCCAGCAGCGTCCGGACGGGATTGAACACTGAAGCTTTCTTT. This sequence encodes CASSVRTGLNTEAFF.

This clonotype came up many times. CDR3 loop: CSVDDGSQHF. The DNA of the CDR3 is TGCAGCGTTGATGACGGTTCCCAGCATTTT. The chain uses TRBV29-1 and TRBJ1-5; D is uncertain. This CDR3 region has 10 residues. CDR1 is SQVTM, CDR2 ANQGSEA, per germline. V was trimmed by 3 bases and J by 11 bases, leaving 8 bases between them.

The J gene is TRBJ2-7, the V gene TRBV27; D not resolved. This CDR3 contains 15 residues. Per germline, CDR1 MNHEY and CDR2 SMNVEV (reference sequence). Trimming left V 2 bases short and J 2 bases short, with 13 bases between. The chain's CDR3 is CASSLVGSQTYEQYF. The CDR3 nucleotides read TGTGCCAGCAGTTTAGTGGGCTCACAAACCTACGAGCAGTACTTC.

This clonotype was observed many times. The chain couples TRBV19 to TRBJ2-1; maybe TRBD1 (5 bases). CDR1 and CDR2 (germline): LNHDA, SQIVND (reference sequence). This CDR3 region has 15 residues. Deletions cut 7 bases from V and 0 bases from J, with 13 bases between. DNA for the CDR3: TGTGCCAGTACCACACAGGCAGGCTCCTACAATGAGCAGTTCTTC. Translation gives CASTTQAGSYNEQFF.

V is TRBV5-4 and J is TRBJ2-3, with 8 bases identical to TRBD2. Germline assignment: CDR1 SGHNT and CDR2 YYREEE (reference sequence). The junction had 14 bases not matched to a gene; V was cut back by 5 bases and J by 0 bases. This CDR3 comprises 18 residues. CDR3 amino acids: CASRGSGGSFASTDTQYF. The CDR3 DNA follows: TGTGCCAGCAGAGGGAGCGGGGGTAGTTTCGCTAGCACAGATACGCAGTATTTT.

This clonotype was observed a few times. The chain uses TRBV12-3 or TRBV12-4 and TRBJ2-5; 10 nucleotides agree with TRBD2. This CDR3 spans 15 amino acids. V trimming: 5 bases; J trimming: 2 bases; junction bases outside the gene matches: 5. CDR3 in DNA: TGTGCCAGCAGTAGCTCTAGCGGGGGACAAGAGACCCAGTACTTC. Amino acids: CASSSSSGGQETQYF.

This chain links TRBV10-3 with TRBJ2-5, with D maybe TRBD1 (6 bases). Germline assignment: CDR1 ENHRY and CDR2 SYGVKD. Trimming took 8 bases from V and 5 from J, leaving 21 bases between them. This CDR3 region has 15 residues. CDR3: CAICRSPTGAETQYF. For the CDR3, the DNA is TGTGCCATCTGCAGATCCCCGACAGGCGCTGAGACCCAGTACTTC.

This clonotype appeared many times. The chain carries TRBV27 and TRBJ1-4; D not resolved. With 4 bases removed from V and 3 bases from J, the gap between germline ends came to 3 bases. Germline V gene sequence: CDR1 MNHEY, CDR2 SMNVEV (reference sequence). This CDR3 contains 12 residues. The CDR3 here is CASSSANEKLFF. Written as DNA, the CDR3 is TGTGCCAGCAGTTCTGCTAATGAAAAACTGTTTTTT.

Only a few counts were recorded for this clonotype. The rearrangement joins TRBV25-1 to TRBJ2-7, with D unresolved. Germline V gene lookup returns CDR1 MGHDK and CDR2 SYGVNS. V was clipped by 4 bases and J by 0 bases, with 16 bases between them. The CDR3 sequence is 16 residues long. The CDR3: CASSGYGRSGSYEQYF. DNA of the CDR3: TGTGCCAGCAGTGGATACGGCAGGTCGGGCTCCTACGAGCAGTACTTC.

This clonotype was found a few times. This chain links TRBV29-1 with TRBJ2-1; unclear D gene. The CDR3 runs 12 residues. CDR1 is SQVTM and CDR2 is ANQGSEA in the germline V gene. Deletions cut 4 bases from V and 1 base from J, with 5 bases between. The CDR3 spells CSVVASYNEQFF. The CDR3 DNA is TGCAGCGTTGTAGCATCCTACAATGAGCAGTTCTTC.

The table lists this clonotype with many counts. The gene calls are TRBV7-9 and TRBJ1-2; D unclear. Trimming removed 5 bases from V and 8 bases from J, with 12 bases in between. CDR3 size: 12 residues. CDR1 SEHNR and CDR2 FQNEAQ come from the germline V gene (reference sequence). The CDR3 loop reads CASSRQQRGYTF. The DNA of the CDR3 is TGTGCCAGCAGCCGACAACAAAGGGGCTACACCTTC.

The chain links TRBV9 to TRBJ2-7; no clear D. The CDR3 extends over 14 amino acids. The V gene lost 1 base and the J gene lost 4 bases, with 12 bases spanning the gap. CDR1 and CDR2 (germline): SGDLS, YYNGEE. The CDR3 DNA reads TGTGCCAGCAGCGTATCCCCTTTGGGATACGAGCAGTACTTC. Protein product: CASSVSPLGYEQYF.

The chain couples TRBV7-2 to TRBJ2-1; 10 positions agree with TRBD2. CDR1 and CDR2 (germline): SGHTA, FQGNSA. The CDR3 consists of 15 residues. V was pared by 0 bases and J by 7 bases, with 3 bases of the junction left unmatched. CDR3 nucleotide sequence: TGTGCCAGCAGCTTAGCTAGCGGGGGGCTAAATGAGCAGTTCTTC. It specifies CASSLASGGLNEQFF.

Only a few counts were recorded for this clonotype. The rearrangement uses TRBV27 and TRBJ2-7; D tentatively reads TRBD1 or TRBD2 (5 bases each). Trimming removed 4 bases at V and 7 bases at J, with 14 bases between. Germline assignment: CDR1 MNHEY and CDR2 SMNVEV (reference sequence). The CDR3 runs to 13 residues. In nucleotides, the CDR3 is TGTGCCAGCAGTTGGGGGATTACCCGGGAGCAGTACTTC. Protein product: CASSWGITREQYF.

A remark on this clonotype: The junction and the germline gene differ at one end; a read error may be behind it. V usage is TRBV4-3 and J usage is TRBJ2-1, with D possibly TRBD2 on 5 matching bases. The V gene's germline CDR1 is LGHNA and CDR2 YSLEER. The CDR3 is 15 amino acids. CDR3 bases: TGCGCCAGCAGCCAAGATCAGGACTCCTACAATGAGCAGATCTTC. Protein product: CASSQDQDSYNEQIF.

This clonotype was observed many times. The CDR3: CASSLRRGGTDTQYF. The CDR3 DNA follows: TGTGCCAGCAGCCTCAGAAGGGGGGGCACAGATACGCAGTATTTT. The chain uses TRBV12-3 or TRBV12-4 and TRBJ2-3; D tentatively fits TRBD1 or TRBD2 (6 bases each). V lost 6 bases and J lost 1, with 14 bases in between. This CDR3 is 15 amino acids long.

This clonotype has a handful of counts. This chain connects TRBV7-9 to TRBJ2-2; D not certain. CDR1 SEHNR and CDR2 FQNEAQ come from the germline V gene (reference sequence). CDR3 length equals 13 residues. With 2 bases removed from V and 6 bases from J, the gap between germline ends came to 7 bases. The CDR3 protein is CASSLSGAGELFF. The CDR3 nucleotides read TGTGCCAGCAGCTTATCGGGTGCCGGGGAGCTGTTTTTT.

This clonotype was observed a handful of times. CDR3 in amino acids: CASRTGALAPDYF. The CDR3 coding sequence is TGTGCCAGCCGCACGGGGGCCCTAGCTCCCGATTACTTC. J is TRBJ2-7 and V is TRBV28; either TRBD1 or TRBD2 may fit D (6 bases each). Germline CDR1 is MDHEN and CDR2 is SYDVKM. This CDR3 region has 13 residues. V dropped 8 bases and J dropped 13 bases, with 24 bases sitting between them. Together with reference TRBV28 and TRBJ2-7, the CDR3 gives the full variable domain: DVKVTQSSRYLVKRTGEKVFLECVQDMDHENMFWYRQDPGLGLRLIYFSYDVKMKEKGDIPEGYSVSREKKERFSLILESASTNQTSMYLCASRTGALAPDYFGPGTRLTVT.

There are many counts of this clonotype. The chain links TRBV15 to TRBJ2-7; TRBD1 might be the D (5 bases). CDR1 is LNHNV and CDR2 is YYDKDF in the germline V gene (reference sequence). Trimming left V 0 bases short and J 1 base short, with 10 bases between. This CDR3 has 15 amino acids. The CDR3 nucleotides read TGTGCCACCAGCAGAGATCGGCAGGGTTCCTACGAGCAGTACTTC. Its protein is CATSRDRQGSYEQYF.

This clonotype occurred a few times. The J gene is TRBJ2-2, the V gene TRBV24-1; 8 bases map to TRBD1. V shed 3 bases and J 3 bases; nucleotides not matched to a gene: 2. This CDR3 is built from 15 residues. The germline V gene has CDR1 KGHDR and CDR2 SFDVKD. In DNA form, the CDR3 reads TGTGCCACCAGTGATCTACAGGGGGACACCGGGGAGCTGTTTTTT. Translated: CATSDLQGDTGELFF.

The V and J genes are TRBV18 and TRBJ2-7; 7 bases align to TRBD1. The ends lost 4 bases at V and 0 bases at J; junction bases unmatched: 3. This CDR3 is 14 amino acids long. Germline-derived CDR1 and CDR2 are KGHSH and LQKENI. CDR3 sequence (DNA): TGTGCCAGCTCACTGGACAGGAACTCCTACGAGCAGTACTTC. The encoded protein is CASSLDRNSYEQYF.